This T cell receptor beta chain was profiled in a study of breast tumors, draining lymph nodes, adjacent tissues. Whole-study findings and limits: Compared with lymph nodes, tumors were less diverse; compared with nontumor tissue, more. Tumor T cell lymph node origin was a supported hypothesis, not proven. Findings are consistent with lymph node origin and intratumoral expansion of most tumor T cells.

The CDR3 has 16 amino acids. Germline values: CDR1 LNHNV, CDR2 YYDKDF (reference sequence). The V and J ends lost 0 bases and 2 bases, in that order; junction bases with no gene match: 5. For this clonotype: Its antigen is undetermined.

TCRdb fed the multiplex PCR reads into MiXCR, producing one record per CDR3 protein. The data contain 33,000 or so distinct CDR3 sequences, over 55% of them singletons. The sample was breast tumor tissue. The clonotype originates from a female donor with breast cancer. Some clones in this sample may be carry-over from other donors' samples. The V gene is TRBV15, the J gene TRBJ2-3; 7 nucleotides align to TRBD2. DNA of the CDR3: TGTGCCACCAGCAGAGATCGACTAGCTACCACAGATACGCAGTATTTT. Its protein is CATSRDRLATTDTQYF.